These T cell receptor beta chains were read from a single sample in a study of T cells in Graves' hyperthyroidism and ophthalmopathy. TCRdb reprocessed the multiplex PCR reads via MiXCR and lists one record per CDR3 protein. The table includes more than 20,000 distinct CDR3 sequences, about 49% detected once. The sequenced sample consisted of blood. These receptor sequences come from a woman aged 40 to 50 with Graves' hyperthyroidism that later progressed to Graves' ophthalmopathy. Both conserved end residues are trimmed from each CDR3. Each record gives: clone size, J gene, CDR3 length, V gene, CDR3 protein. Not every row has a clone size; where given, it reads once, few, many or a size class.

abundance: .
j_gene: TRBJ2-3
len: 10
v_gene: TRBV20-1
CDR3aa: GARPSTDTQY

abundance: .
j_gene: TRBJ2-2
len: 14
v_gene: TRBV12-3/TRBV12-4
CDR3aa: ASSLSSGSLTGELF

abundance: .
j_gene: TRBJ2-1
len: 10
v_gene: TRBV4-2
CDR3aa: ASSQDGYEQF

abundance: .
j_gene: TRBJ2-1
len: 11
v_gene: TRBV9
CDR3aa: ASSEYSNNEQF

abundance: .
j_gene: TRBJ2-7
len: 13
v_gene: TRBV20-1
CDR3aa: SARRLAGTLYEQY

abundance: medium-sized
j_gene: TRBJ1-1
len: 12
v_gene: TRBV24-1
CDR3aa: ATSENDRDTEAF

abundance: .
j_gene: TRBJ1-1
len: 10
v_gene: TRBV10-3
CDR3aa: AISEFRTEAF

abundance: few
j_gene: TRBJ1-2
len: 11
v_gene: TRBV20-1
CDR3aa: SARDPDRGGYT

abundance: many
j_gene: TRBJ2-1
len: 12
v_gene: TRBV11-2
CDR3aa: ASSLTGTYNEQF

abundance: many
j_gene: TRBJ2-4
len: 15
v_gene: TRBV10-3
CDR3aa: ATLEAGGRVAKNIQY

abundance: .
j_gene: TRBJ2-1
len: 11
v_gene: TRBV20-1
CDR3aa: SARVSGGGEQF

abundance: .
j_gene: TRBJ2-7
len: 13
v_gene: TRBV7-9
CDR3aa: ASSLDVRGFYEQY

abundance: .
j_gene: TRBJ1-6
len: 13
v_gene: TRBV20-1
CDR3aa: SARGTGNDNSPLH

abundance: .
j_gene: TRBJ1-4
len: 11
v_gene: TRBV5-6
CDR3aa: ASSLTGCEKLF

abundance: .
j_gene: TRBJ2-5
len: 11
v_gene: TRBV10-3
CDR3aa: AISGVDQETQY

abundance: .
j_gene: TRBJ2-3
len: 12
v_gene: TRBV2
CDR3aa: AGNRGQGTDTQY

abundance: .
j_gene: TRBJ1-1
len: 11
v_gene: TRBV29-1
CDR3aa: SVVEGPGTEAF

abundance: medium-sized
j_gene: TRBJ2-3
len: 13
v_gene: TRBV15
CDR3aa: ATSKNRGGTDTQY

abundance: .
j_gene: TRBJ2-2
len: 11
v_gene: TRBV24-1
CDR3aa: ATREGATGELF

abundance: few
j_gene: TRBJ2-1
len: 14
v_gene: TRBV3-1
CDR3aa: ASSQNLRSFYNEQF

abundance: .
j_gene: TRBJ2-3
len: 12
v_gene: TRBV5-1
CDR3aa: ASSPDRGTDTQY

abundance: many
j_gene: TRBJ2-7
len: 13
v_gene: TRBV7-9
CDR3aa: ASSPEGLVYHEQY

abundance: medium-sized
j_gene: TRBJ2-7
len: 13
v_gene: TRBV7-9
CDR3aa: ASSPASSISYEQY

abundance: .
j_gene: TRBJ2-2
len: 13
v_gene: TRBV19
CDR3aa: ASSYSGRGTGELF

abundance: .
j_gene: TRBJ2-3
len: 13
v_gene: TRBV6-5
CDR3aa: ASSDSGSSYNEQY

abundance: .
j_gene: TRBJ1-2
len: 12
v_gene: TRBV15
CDR3aa: ATSREFSGVGYT

abundance: medium-sized
j_gene: TRBJ1-4
len: 12
v_gene: TRBV19
CDR3aa: ASSMGQGDEKLF

abundance: few
j_gene: TRBJ1-3
len: 14
v_gene: TRBV7-2
CDR3aa: ASSAYKAGYGNTIY

abundance: .
j_gene: TRBJ2-1
len: 11
v_gene: TRBV2
CDR3aa: AGSDSMEDEQF